The rows below give T cell receptor beta chains drawn from one sample of a study of blood T cell repertoires in COVID-19. Libraries were prepared by immunoSEQ multiplex PCR; TCRdb keeps only in-frame clonotypes and omits some of them. The data show fewer than 200,000 clones, around 83% seen once. Sequenced input: peripheral blood. Source of these receptors: a woman in her 70s with COVID-19, enrolled during active disease. Each CDR3 is given without its conserved first and last residue. The order of the fields is V gene, CDR3 protein.

V gene: TRBV28; CDR3 protein: ASSLTSGSSYEQY
V gene: TRBV5-1; CDR3 protein: ASRTGTETYEQY
V gene: TRBV6-1; CDR3 protein: ASSADPGQLNQPQH
V gene: TRBV10-1; CDR3 protein: ASSERGSTDTQY
V gene: TRBV30; CDR3 protein: AWNRWSSGELF
V gene: TRBV28; CDR3 protein: ASSLAGPPAYNEQF
V gene: TRBV5-1; CDR3 protein: ASSSSSSGRLYNEQF
V gene: TRBV18; CDR3 protein: ASSPTAGAEAF
V gene: TRBV5-6; CDR3 protein: ASSLRSANYGYT
V gene: TRBV7-2; CDR3 protein: ASSSQGQLIPGELF
V gene: TRBV18; CDR3 protein: ASSTSYQETQY
V gene: TRBV4-3; CDR3 protein: ASSQEAAGSSYNEQF
V gene: TRBV7-2; CDR3 protein: AYPGTPTNPNTGELF
V gene: TRBV5-1; CDR3 protein: ASRTPGTSLEQY
V gene: TRBV2; CDR3 protein: ASQESAYEQY
V gene: TRBV18; CDR3 protein: ASSPRGTGASGRLDEQF
V gene: TRBV28; CDR3 protein: ASSATGTGDYGYT
V gene: TRBV10-3; CDR3 protein: AISGGQGYYNEQF
V gene: TRBV18; CDR3 protein: ASSPSGGEETQY
V gene: TRBV4-1; CDR3 protein: ASSQDQAQPQH
V gene: TRBV30; CDR3 protein: AWSALPLGGAGQPQH
V gene: TRBV9; CDR3 protein: ASSPQTGGADTEAF
V gene: TRBV5-1; CDR3 protein: ASSATSGSWYEQF
V gene: TRBV30; CDR3 protein: ACHRAPNEKLF
V gene: TRBV28; CDR3 protein: ASSLSSEAF
V gene: TRBV28; CDR3 protein: ASSPGGSNYEQY
V gene: TRBV12-5; CDR3 protein: ASGLARPQGTGELF
V gene: TRBV27; CDR3 protein: ASSKVRGHSTDTQY
V gene: TRBV27; CDR3 protein: ASSSFSGKGNTIY
V gene: TRBV5-1; CDR3 protein: ASSLALAVGELF
V gene: TRBV27; CDR3 protein: ASSLDDRGNYGYT
V gene: TRBV5-1; CDR3 protein: ASSLDRGPSSYY
V gene: TRBV19; CDR3 protein: ASLPGQARTEAF
V gene: TRBV7-2; CDR3 protein: ASSQEVRAF
V gene: TRBV6-5; CDR3 protein: ASSPPRDSRETQY
V gene: TRBV15; CDR3 protein: ATSRELAGGTDTQY
V gene: TRBV5-6; CDR3 protein: ASSLRRNQPQH
V gene: TRBV5-1; CDR3 protein: ASSLDASGRLYGRNEQF
V gene: TRBV2; CDR3 protein: ASSFLAGGEY
V gene: TRBV5-1; CDR3 protein: ASSVGGNSGNTIY
V gene: TRBV20-1; CDR3 protein: SASPPAGAHNEQF
V gene: TRBV30; CDR3 protein: AWTSGSSEQF
V gene: TRBV15; CDR3 protein: ATSRESRSFNQAGELF
V gene: TRBV19; CDR3 protein: ASSILADNNSPLH
V gene: TRBV5-6; CDR3 protein: ASSLDPGTLHSPLH